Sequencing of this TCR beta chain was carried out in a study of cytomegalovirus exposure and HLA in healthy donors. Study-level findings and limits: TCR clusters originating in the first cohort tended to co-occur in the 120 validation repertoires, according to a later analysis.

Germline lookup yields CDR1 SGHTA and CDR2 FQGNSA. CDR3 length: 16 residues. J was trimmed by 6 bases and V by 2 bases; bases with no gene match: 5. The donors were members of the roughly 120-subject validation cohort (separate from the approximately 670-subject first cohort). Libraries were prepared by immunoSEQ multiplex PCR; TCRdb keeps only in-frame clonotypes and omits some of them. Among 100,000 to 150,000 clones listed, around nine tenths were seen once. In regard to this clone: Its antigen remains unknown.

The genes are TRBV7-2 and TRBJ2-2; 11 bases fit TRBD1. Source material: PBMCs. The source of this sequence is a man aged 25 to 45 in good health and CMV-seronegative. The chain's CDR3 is CASSLSLGQGAGELFF. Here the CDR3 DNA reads TGTGCCAGCAGCTTAAGCCTGGGACAGGGGGCCGGGGAGCTGTTTTTT. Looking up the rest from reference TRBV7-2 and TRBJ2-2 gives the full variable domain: GAGVSQSPSNKVTEKGKDVELRCDPISGHTALYWYRQSLGQGLEFLIYFQGNSAPDKSGLPSDRFSAERTGGSVSTLTIQRTQQEDSAVYLCASSLSLGQGAGELFFGEGSRLTVL.